The 10 T cell receptor beta chains in this list originate from one sample, sequenced in a study of beta chain features in type 1 diabetes. The study, taken as a whole, reports: People with Type 1 diabetes carried modestly yet significantly shorter TCRB CDR3s in all four CD4+ subsets.

Since all of the isolated RNA was reverse transcribed, expressed TCRB transcripts were what got sequenced. TCRdb keeps only in-frame clones here, not all; method: immunoSEQ multiplex PCR. This sample has 130,000 to 150,000 clones, with approximately 13% found just once. These receptors have no known antigen. Material for sequencing was central memory CD4+ T cells from blood. The receptors derive from a man aged 18 to 30 with type 1 diabetes.

This clone was seen more than once but under ten times. The chain has TRBV7-9 and TRBJ2-7; D is unclear. Looked up from germline, CDR1 is SEHNR and CDR2 is FQNEAQ (reference sequence). The CDR3 extends over 12 amino acids. Trimming left V 8 bases short and J 0 bases short, with 8 bases between. CDR3 nucleotides: TGTGCCAGCGAAGATCCCTCCTACGAGCAGTACTTC. This gives the protein CASEDPSYEQYF.

The chain has TRBV5-1 and TRBJ2-6; 7 bases are shared with TRBD1. The CDR3 contains 16 residues. J was trimmed by 2 bases and V by 4 bases; bases with no gene match: 6. Germline CDR1 reads SGHRS; CDR2 reads YFSETQ. CDR3 nucleotides: TGCGCCAGCAGCACCGGACAGGTAGCTGGGGCCAACGTCCTGACTTTC. As protein: CASSTGQVAGANVLTF. The whole variable domain, filled in from reference TRBV5-1 and TRBJ2-6, reads KAGVTQTPRYLIKTRGQQVTLSCSPISGHRSVSWYQQTPGQGLQFLFEYFSETQRNKGNFPGRFSGRQFSNSRSEMNVSTLELGDSALYLCASSTGQVAGANVLTFGAGSRLTVL.

A few counts support this clone. This chain joins TRBV19 and TRBJ1-6; D uncertain. The germline V and J ends were trimmed by 6 bases and 11 bases, with 17 bases remaining between them. Germline loops: CDR1 LNHDA, CDR2 SQIVND (reference sequence). The CDR3 covers 14 residues. The DNA of the CDR3 is TGTGCCAGTAGCGTGACGGCAGCCGTCCCACCCCTCCACTTT. Encoded protein: CASSVTAAVPPLHF.

The chain is built from TRBV6-5 and TRBJ2-7; D gene ambiguous. Germline CDR1 reads MNHEY; CDR2 reads SVGAGI. The CDR3 loop spans 14 amino acids. The V and J ends lost 6 bases and 1 base respectively, with 13 bases between them. The CDR3 coding sequence is TGTGCCAGCAGGAACCTTGACGGGTCCTACGAGCAGTACTTC. This sequence encodes CASRNLDGSYEQYF.

This clone was seen at least ten times. This chain links TRBV30 with TRBJ2-5; no reliable D call. Per the germline V gene, CDR1 is GTSNPN and CDR2 is SVGIG (reference sequence). CDR3 size: 16 residues. Trimming took 0 bases from V and 2 from J, leaving 16 bases between them. CDR3 protein: CAWSVGTARTQETQYF. CDR3 nucleotide sequence: TGTGCCTGGAGTGTAGGTACAGCCCGGACGCAAGAGACCCAGTACTTC.

This clone was counted ten times or more. The genes are TRBV10-3 and TRBJ2-1, with no clear D. The CDR3 contains 13 residues. The germline V and J ends were trimmed by 0 bases and 7 bases, with 7 bases remaining between them. Germline CDR1 is ENHRY and CDR2 is SYGVKD. In DNA form, the CDR3 reads TGTGCCATCAGTGAGTCCCCGGTGAATGAGCAGTTCTTC. Translation: CAISESPVNEQFF.

In its sample, this clone was seen a few times. V gene TRBV14 combines with J gene TRBJ2-3; D perhaps matches TRBD1 (5 bases). CDR1 and CDR2 from the germline V gene are SGHDN and FVKESK. The CDR3 has 13 residues. Trimming left V 3 bases short and J 3 bases short, with 7 bases between. CDR3: CASSHSGTDTQYF. CDR3 bases: TGTGCCAGCAGCCACTCAGGGACAGATACGCAGTATTTT. The full variable domain, rest sourced from reference TRBV14 and TRBJ2-3, is EAGVTQFPSHSVIEKGQTVTLRCDPISGHDNLYWYRRVMGKEIKFLLHFVKESKQDESGMPNNRFLAERTGGTYSTLKVQPAELEDSGVYFCASSHSGTDTQYFGPGTRLTVL.

This chain joins TRBV13 and TRBJ2-7; D is perhaps TRBD2 (6 bases). The CDR3 contains 14 residues. Germline CDR1 PRHDT, CDR2 FYEKMQ (reference sequence). Trimming removed 3 bases from V and 6 bases from J, with 15 bases in between. CDR3 sequence reads: CASSFLFGGSEQYF. DNA for the CDR3: TGTGCCAGCAGCTTTTTATTCGGGGGTTCCGAGCAGTACTTC.

This clone showed up many times. The rearrangement uses TRBV6-6 and TRBJ2-5, with D unclear. CDR3 length: 14 residues. Trimming removed 4 bases at V and 2 bases at J, with 11 bases between. The germline CDR1 and CDR2 sequences are MNHNY and SVGAGI (reference sequence). The chain's CDR3 is CASSFHTTQETQYF. The CDR3 DNA follows: TGTGCCAGCAGTTTCCATACTACTCAAGAGACCCAGTACTTC.

This sequence joins TRBV5-1 and TRBJ2-7; no reliable D call. Trimming stripped 3 bases from V and 5 bases from J, with 15 bases between. Per germline, CDR1 SGHRS and CDR2 YFSETQ. The CDR3 has 14 amino acids. CDR3 sequence: CASSSPAKGNEQYF. CDR3 sequence (DNA): TGCGCCAGCAGCTCCCCCGCCAAGGGTAACGAGCAGTACTTC.